This T cell receptor (beta chain) was identified in a study of shared clonotypes between healthy human individuals. Replicate sorted-subset PCRs were loaded with around 200 ng DNA, 30,000 to 35,000 T cell genomes. In the original processing: In the immunoSEQ data, sequences were junction-only and lacked quality scores, so filtering differed. Clones were sequenced by immunoSEQ multiplex PCR, and TCRdb holds only the in-frame ones, with some missing. D and trimming come from the DNA, and the V and J calls and clone size come from that table. The sample comprises 1.4 million or so clones, 98% to 99% of which are singletons, and 0.36% rests with the top ten. As for this clone: Its specificity is unknown.

Study-level results: On the whole, naive subsets had larger estimated richness than memory subsets had. Sequencing depth was expected to affect clonotype sharing among donors.

Trimming removed 4 bases at V and 6 bases at J, with 13 bases between. This CDR3 has 14 residues. CDR1 and CDR2 from the germline V gene are WSHSY and SAAADI. The sequence was collected from a man aged 25-45 years in good health. This chain connects TRBV10-2 to TRBJ2-1; possible D gene TRBD1, 5 bases. The sample comprised naive CD4+ T cells sorted from blood. Documented subset: CD45RA+ positively selected. The CDR3 reads CASSVSPQGNEQFF. CDR3 DNA sequence: TGCGCCAGCAGTGTTTCCCCTCAGGGCAATGAGCAGTTCTTC.